A selection of T cell receptor beta chains follows, all from one sample in a study of T-cell reconstitution after alpha-beta-depleted transplantation in children. TCRdb re-derived calls from the PCR reads in MiXCR, one entry per CDR3 protein. The sample lists 200,000 to 300,000 distinct CDR3 sequences, roughly a quarter occurring once. The sample consisted of PBMCs, mostly from graft donor cells, taken 360 days after TCRalphabeta/CD19-depleted stem cell transplant. The receptors derive from a female patient younger than 10 who had a stem cell transplant for congenital amegakaryocytic thrombocytopenia, so the T cells may come from the graft donor. The CDR3 runs from the conserved cysteine through the conserved F or W. D genes are given only for firm matches. Clone size is not always given. Where it is, it says once, few, many or a class for expanded clones.

TRBD1,NA,TRBV2,TRBJ2-5,TGTGCCAGCAGCGATCACAGGGGGCGCGAGACCCAGTACTTC,CASSDHRGRETQYF
TRBD1,NA,TRBV28,TRBJ2-5,TGTGCCAGCAGTTCCATTCAGGGGGAGAGGGAGACCCAGTACTTC,CASSSIQGERETQYF
NA,few,TRBV5-5,TRBJ2-5,TGTGCCAGCAGCTTAAATTTCGCGGGCCCGAGGGGGAAGACCCAGTACTTC,CASSLNFAGPRGKTQYF
NA,NA,TRBV7-3,TRBJ2-1,TGTGCCAGCAGCCCCCATGGGGCGCCCTACAATGAGCAGTTCTTC,CASSPHGAPYNEQFF
NA,few,TRBV5-1,TRBJ2-1,TGCGCCAGCAGCTTTGCTCCTACCTCCTACAATGAGCAGTTCTTC,CASSFAPTSYNEQFF
TRBD2,few,TRBV11-2,TRBJ2-3,TGTGCCAGCAGCTTAGGGCCTAGCGGGGGTTTAGATACGCAGTATTTT,CASSLGPSGGLDTQYF
TRBD1,NA,TRBV2,TRBJ2-7,TGTGCCAGCAGTGAAGCGAGAACTCCCGGGACAGGGACCCTCAGAAGCTCCTACGAGCAGTACTTC,CASSEARTPGTGTLRSSYEQYF
NA,few,TRBV4-2,TRBJ2-7,TGTGCCAGCAGCCAAGGGGGAGTGGTAAACGAGCAGTACTTC,CASSQGGVVNEQYF
TRBD2,NA,TRBV10-3,TRBJ2-2,TGTGCCATCAGCGGGACTAGCGGGTTTCCGAACACCGGGGAGCTGTTTTTT,CAISGTSGFPNTGELFF
NA,many,TRBV3-1,TRBJ2-1,TGTGCCAGCAGCGGCCCTAACGACAATGAGCAGTTCTTC,CASSGPNDNEQFF
TRBD1,few,TRBV4-1,TRBJ1-1,TGCGCCAGCAGCCAAGCCCGTGGACAGGAAATAGTCACTGAAGCTTTCTTT,CASSQARGQEIVTEAFF
TRBD1,NA,TRBV25-1,TRBJ2-7,TGTGCCAGCAGTGAACCATCGGACAGGGGTTGGAAGCAGTACTTC,CASSEPSDRGWKQYF
NA,few,TRBV7-2,TRBJ2-5,TGTGCCAGCAGCCTGGGGACACCCGGAGGAACCCAGTACTTC,CASSLGTPGGTQYF
NA,few,TRBV12-3/TRBV12-4,TRBJ1-5,TGTGCCAGCCGCTTAAGGGGCGGCGGTCAGCCCCAGCATTTT,CASRLRGGGQPQHF
TRBD1,many,TRBV12-3/TRBV12-4,TRBJ1-2,TGTGCCAGCAGTTTCAGGGGGCTCGGGTATGGCTACACCTTC,CASSFRGLGYGYTF
TRBD2,few,TRBV12-3/TRBV12-4,TRBJ2-2,TGTGCCAGCAGGCCCCAGCGGGGGGAGTTTACGAACACCGGGGAGCTGTTTTTT,CASRPQRGEFTNTGELFF
NA,NA,TRBV5-1,TRBJ2-1,TGCGCCAGCAGGGAAGAAGGGCAGTTCTTC,CASREEGQFF
NA,NA,TRBV12-3/TRBV12-4,TRBJ2-7,TGTGCCAGCAGTTCGGCGGGGGCCCCCACCTACGAGCAGTACTTC,CASSSAGAPTYEQYF